The rows below give T cell receptor beta chains drawn from one sample of a study of blood T cells in healthy people across ages. Each CDR3 protein gets one entry after TCRdb re-called the 5' RACE reads with MiXCR. The sample gives 870,000 or so distinct CDR3 sequences, about 30% of which show up once; approximately 15% is in the top ten. Specimen: blood. The source is a woman older than 75 in good health. CDR3s include the opening cysteine and the closing phenylalanine or tryptophan. The D gene is left open where the match is weak. Expanded clones get a size class; other rows say once, few or many, or leave the size out.

abundance	v_gene	d_gene	j_gene	len	CDR3nt	CDR3aa
few	TRBV6-1	.	TRBJ1-6	17	TGTGCCAGCCGAAGCAATTTGATCCGACGCTATAATTCACCCCTCCACTTT	CASRSNLIRRYNSPLHF
many	TRBV20-1	.	TRBJ1-2	16	TGCAGTGCTAGAGGATTCGGACAGCCCACTAACTATGGCTACACCTTC	CSARGFGQPTNYGYTF
many	TRBV7-9	.	TRBJ2-1	16	TGTGCCAGCAGCTTATGGGCGGGAAGCTCCTACAATGAGCAGTTCTTC	CASSLWAGSSYNEQFF
many	TRBV5-4	.	TRBJ2-7	15	TGTGCCAGCAGCTTGGATCCAGGGGAATTCTACGAGCAGTACTTC	CASSLDPGEFYEQYF
few	TRBV20-1	TRBD2	TRBJ2-3	13	TGCAGTGCTAGAAGGCTAGCGGCAGATACGCAGTATTTT	CSARRLAADTQYF
.	TRBV20-1	.	TRBJ1-6	16	TGCAGTGTTATGGGGTTCGGGGGCCGTTCTAATTCACCCCTCCACTTT	CSVMGFGGRSNSPLHF
many	TRBV4-3	TRBD1	TRBJ2-7	15	TGCGCCAGCAGCCAAGATTTAGCAGGGGGTCGCGAGCAGTACTTC	CASSQDLAGGREQYF
.	TRBV4-3	.	TRBJ2-1	13	TGCGCCAGCAGCCAAGATGGGGACAATGAGCAGTTCTTC	CASSQDGDNEQFF
.	TRBV20-1	.	TRBJ1-4	14	TGCAGTGTTAGAGTGCAGGGGACTAATGAAAAACTGTTTTTT	CSVRVQGTNEKLFF
few	TRBV2	TRBD1	TRBJ1-2	15	TGTGCCAGCAGTGAAGCGCGGGGACAGACCTATGGCTACACCTTC	CASSEARGQTYGYTF
once	TRBV11-2	.	TRBJ1-3	17	TGTGCCAGCAGCTTAGAAGTGGGGGGGAGCGCTGGAAACACCATATATTTT	CASSLEVGGSAGNTIYF
many	TRBV7-2	.	TRBJ2-5	17	TGTGCCAGCAGCATCGGGCCCCCTTGGACCAGACAAGAGACCCAGTACTTC	CASSIGPPWTRQETQYF
.	TRBV29-1	.	TRBJ2-5	12	TGCGGCGCGGGGGTCCCAGGGGAGGCCCAGTACTTC	CGAGVPGEAQYF
many	TRBV25-1	.	TRBJ1-5	15	TGTGCCAGCAGTGACAGGGGTAATAGCAATCAGCCCCAGCATTTT	CASSDRGNSNQPQHF
many	TRBV27	.	TRBJ2-7	15	TGTGCCAGCAGTCAGGGGGGGCGTCCCCCGACCGAGCAGTACTTC	CASSQGGRPPTEQYF
.	TRBV11-2	.	TRBJ2-5	13	TGTGCCAGCAGCTTTAGCGTGAGAGAGACCCAGTACTTC	CASSFSVRETQYF
.	TRBV12-3/TRBV12-4	.	TRBJ1-5	18	TGTGCCAGCAGCCGGACAAGGGGGGGGCTCAATAGCAATCAGCCCCAGCATTTT	CASSRTRGGLNSNQPQHF
.	TRBV9	.	TRBJ1-1	18	TGTGCCAGCAGCGTAGTACCAACCCCCAGGGGCCGGGACACTAAAGCTTTCTTT	CASSVVPTPRGRDTKAFF
many	TRBV6-2/TRBV6-3	TRBD1	TRBJ2-5	14	TGTGCCAGCATCCGGACAGGGACGAAAGAGACCCAGTACTTC	CASIRTGTKETQYF
.	TRBV7-2	.	TRBJ2-3	15	TGTGCCAGCAGCCCACGCCGGGCGGACACAGATACGCAGTATTTT	CASSPRRADTDTQYF
few	TRBV2	TRBD1	TRBJ2-5	16	TGTGCCAGCAGCCGTGGAGGGGACAGGACCGGGGAGACCCAGTACTTC	CASSRGGDRTGETQYF
many	TRBV3-1	TRBD1	TRBJ1-4	15	TGTGCCAGCAGTCTCCAGGGGACAGGGGGTGAAAAACTGTTTTTT	CASSLQGTGGEKLFF
few	TRBV14	.	TRBJ2-3	17	TGTGCCAGCAGCCAAGATCATGGGACACAAAGCACAGATACGCAGTATTTT	CASSQDHGTQSTDTQYF
.	TRBV7-2	TRBD1	TRBJ2-7	14	TGTGCCAGCAGGGACAGGGGGCGCGGGAATGAGCAGTACTTC	CASRDRGRGNEQYF
many	TRBV12-3/TRBV12-4	.	TRBJ2-5	16	TGTGCCAGCAGCGTTCAGACCGGGGGGCCGGCAGAGACCCAGTACTTC	CASSVQTGGPAETQYF
many	TRBV18	.	TRBJ2-1	14	TGTGCCAGCTCACCACTAGATAATGGGGATGAGCAGTTCTTC	CASSPLDNGDEQFF
few	TRBV6-5	.	TRBJ2-2	16	TGTGCCAGCAGCACTGCCCAGGGTGGGGGCACCGGGGAGCTGTTTTTT	CASSTAQGGGTGELFF
.	TRBV2	TRBD2	TRBJ2-3	15	TGTGCCAGCAGTGGGTTACTAGCGGGCCGAAATACGCAGTATTTT	CASSGLLAGRNTQYF
many	TRBV12-3/TRBV12-4	TRBD2	TRBJ2-1	17	TGTGCCAGCAGTTTAGTGGGGCCAGCGGGGGACTACAATGAGCAGTTCTTC	CASSLVGPAGDYNEQFF
many	TRBV2	TRBD1	TRBJ2-2	15	TGTGCCAGCAGCCCCCGGACAGGGGTAACCGGGGAGCTGTTTTTT	CASSPRTGVTGELFF
.	TRBV4-3	.	TRBJ1-6	18	TGCGCCAGCAGCCAAGATTCCCAATACGGGACAAAGAATTCACCCCTCCACTTT	CASSQDSQYGTKNSPLHF